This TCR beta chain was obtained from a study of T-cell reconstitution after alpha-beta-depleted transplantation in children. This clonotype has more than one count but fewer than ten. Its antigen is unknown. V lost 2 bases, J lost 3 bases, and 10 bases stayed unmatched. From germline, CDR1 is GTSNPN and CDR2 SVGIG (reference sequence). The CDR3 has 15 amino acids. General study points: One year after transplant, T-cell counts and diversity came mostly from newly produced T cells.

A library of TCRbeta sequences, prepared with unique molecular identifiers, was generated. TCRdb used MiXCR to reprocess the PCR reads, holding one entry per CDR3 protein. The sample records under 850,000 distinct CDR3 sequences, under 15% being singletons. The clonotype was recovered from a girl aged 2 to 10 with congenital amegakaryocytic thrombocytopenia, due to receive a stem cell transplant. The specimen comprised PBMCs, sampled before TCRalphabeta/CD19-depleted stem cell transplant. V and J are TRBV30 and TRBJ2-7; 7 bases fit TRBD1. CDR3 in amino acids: CAWSPGQESLYEQYF. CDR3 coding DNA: TGTGCCTGGAGTCCCGGACAGGAGTCCCTCTACGAGCAGTACTTC.